These 30 T cell receptor beta chains came from one sample sequenced in a study of CXCR3-negative and CXCR3-positive naive CD8 T cells. Preparation of TRB cDNA libraries relied on 5' RACE carrying UMI labels. TCRdb re-called the 5' RACE reads; every CDR3 protein appears as one record, without DNA. The repertoire table contains over 100,000 distinct CDR3 sequences. The sample taken for sequencing was naive CXCR3- CD8+ T cells from blood. As to subset: CD45RO-CCR7+CD27+CD95- naive CD8+ T cells lacking CXCR3 (TNR3-). The source is a human donor in good health. Some clones in this sample may be carry-over from other donors' samples.

This chain links TRBV7-8 with TRBJ2-7; the TCRdb call, TRBD2, lacks DNA for checking. The V gene's germline CDR1 is SGHVS and CDR2 FQNEAQ. The CDR3 length is 15 residues. This chain's CDR3 is CASSLTSGEAYEQYF.

V is TRBV7-2 and J is TRBJ2-7. This CDR3 is 12 amino acids long. Germline loops: CDR1 SGHTA, CDR2 FQGNSA. The CDR3 reads CASSLLMGEQYF.

This rearrangement joins TRBV2 to TRBJ2-7; TCRdb gives TRBD1 as the D gene, but with no DNA this cannot be confirmed. CDR3 length equals 13 residues. Germline CDR1 reads SNHLY; CDR2 reads FYNNEI. CDR3: CASRRDSGLEQYF.

This chain links TRBV29-1 with TRBJ1-1. The germline V gene encodes CDR1 SQVTM and CDR2 ANQGSEA. The CDR3 totals 11 residues. CDR3 sequence reads: CSVPMDTEAFF.

This rearrangement joins TRBV7-8 to TRBJ2-6; there is no DNA to check the TCRdb D call of TRBD1. This CDR3 region has 17 residues. CDR1 is SGHVS, CDR2 FQNEAQ, per germline. The CDR3 spells CASSLFQGPSGANVLTF.

V gene TRBV19 combines with J gene TRBJ2-3; the D gene TCRdb calls, TRBD2, cannot be checked with no DNA. This CDR3 is built from 14 residues. Germline V gene data show CDR1 as LNHDA and CDR2 as SQIVND (reference sequence). CDR3: CASSQREGRDTQYF.

The chain uses TRBV28 and TRBJ2-3; the D call from TCRdb, TRBD2, cannot be confirmed without DNA. This CDR3 has 14 residues. Germline-derived CDR1 and CDR2 are MDHEN and SYDVKM. The CDR3 loop reads CASSSTSGTDTQYF.

This chain uses TRBV12-3 or TRBV12-4 with TRBJ2-1; there is no DNA to check the TCRdb D call of TRBD2. This CDR3 is built from 13 residues. The CDR3 loop is CASSPGGLYEQFF.

The chain employs TRBV28 and TRBJ1-3; absent DNA, TCRdb's TRBD1 call cannot be checked. The germline gives CDR1 MDHEN, CDR2 SYDVKM. This CDR3 has 14 residues. The CDR3 spells CASSDSNSGNTIYF.

V is TRBV7-7 and J is TRBJ2-7; the D call from TCRdb, TRBD1, cannot be confirmed without DNA. From germline, CDR1 is SSHAT and CDR2 FNYEAQ (reference sequence). The CDR3 sequence is 14 residues long. CDR3: CASRKERTGYEQYF.

The chain links TRBV9 to TRBJ2-5; the TCRdb D gene call, TRBD2, has no DNA to confirm it. Germline loops: CDR1 SGDLS, CDR2 YYNGEE. This CDR3 has 15 amino acids. The CDR3 here is CASSLGLAGRETQYF.

The V gene is TRBV7-8, the J gene TRBJ2-1. Germline V lookup: CDR1 SGHVS, CDR2 FQNEAQ. The CDR3 totals 15 residues. CDR3 amino acids: CASSLASSSYNEQFF.

The V gene is TRBV7-6, the J gene TRBJ2-3. The CDR3 is made up of 16 amino acids. Germline CDR1 is SGHVS and CDR2 is FNYEAQ. The CDR3 loop is CASSPYEGSSTDTQYF. The variable domain in full, with the rest retrieved from reference TRBV7-6 and TRBJ2-3, is GAGVSQSPRYKVTKRGQDVALRCDPISGHVSLYWYRQALGQGPEFLTYFNYEAQQDKSGLPNDRFSAERPEGSISTLTIQRTEQRDSAMYRCASSPYEGSSTDTQYFGPGTRLTVL.

The chain joins TRBV5-6 to TRBJ2-2. The CDR3 loop spans 15 amino acids. CDR1 and CDR2 (germline): SGHDT, YYEEEE. CDR3 protein: CASTSDTDRTGELFF.

The chain couples TRBV15 to TRBJ1-1. In germline, CDR1 is LNHNV, CDR2 YYDKDF (reference sequence). This CDR3 has 13 amino acids. CDR3 loop: CATSSWKGTEAFF.

The chain is built from TRBV2 and TRBJ2-7; TCRdb calls TRBD2, which cannot be checked without DNA. The CDR3 is 13 amino acids. Germline lookup yields CDR1 SNHLY and CDR2 FYNNEI. CDR3 sequence: CASKGGRALEQYF. Full variable domain (rest looked up from reference TRBV2 and TRBJ2-7): EPEVTQTPSHQVTQMGQEVILRCVPISNHLYFYWYRQILGQKVEFLVSFYNNEISEKSEIFDDQFSVERPDGSNFTLKIRSTKLEDSAMYFCASKGGRALEQYFGPGTRLTVT.

The chain is built from TRBV9 and TRBJ2-1; TCRdb's D call, TRBD1, is unchecked because there is no DNA. Germline CDR1 reads SGDLS; CDR2 reads YYNGEE. The CDR3 is made up of 15 amino acids. CDR3: CASTDGGSSYNEQFF.

The chain combines TRBV9 with TRBJ2-7; the TCRdb call, TRBD2, lacks DNA for checking. The CDR3 extends over 15 amino acids. CDR1 and CDR2 (germline): SGDLS, YYNGEE. The CDR3 here is CASSIAAGPSYEQYF.

V gene TRBV7-9 combines with J gene TRBJ2-3; the TCRdb call, TRBD1, lacks DNA for checking. The CDR3 loop spans 16 amino acids. The V gene's germline CDR1 is SEHNR and CDR2 FQNEAQ (reference sequence). CDR3 sequence reads: CASSSTRTASTDTQYF.

This chain links TRBV4-1 with TRBJ1-1. The CDR3 extends over 11 amino acids. Germline-derived CDR1 and CDR2 are MGHRA and YSYEKL. The CDR3 reads CASSQEAEAFF.

The chain is built from TRBV5-6 and TRBJ2-1; TCRdb returns TRBD2, unconfirmable since there is no DNA. The CDR3 contains 15 residues. Germline CDR1 SGHDT, CDR2 YYEEEE. CDR3 residues: CASSLASGGDNEQFF.

CDR3 sequence: CASSLGSARTGETQYF. The V gene is TRBV7-9, the J gene TRBJ2-5; checking the TCRdb D call of TRBD1 is not possible without DNA. Germline lookup yields CDR1 SEHNR and CDR2 FQNEAQ (reference sequence). The CDR3 is 16 residues long. Full variable domain (rest looked up from reference TRBV7-9 and TRBJ2-5): DTGVSQNPRHKITKRGQNVTFRCDPISEHNRLYWYRQTLGQGPEFLTYFQNEAQLEKSRLLSDRFSAERPKGSFSTLEIQRTEQGDSAMYLCASSLGSARTGETQYFGPGTRLLVL.

J is TRBJ2-7 and V is TRBV19; TCRdb selects TRBD1, and the lack of DNA leaves this call unchecked. Germline assignment: CDR1 LNHDA and CDR2 SQIVND (reference sequence). CDR3 length: 17 residues. The chain's CDR3 is CASSIVPGAGPFYEQYF.

The chain has TRBV5-1 and TRBJ2-1. The CDR3 totals 12 residues. The germline CDR1 and CDR2 sequences are SGHRS and YFSETQ. The CDR3 region is CASRFSYNEQFF.

V is TRBV11-3 and J is TRBJ2-2. This CDR3 is built from 12 residues. Germline values: CDR1 SGHNT, CDR2 YENEEA. CDR3 protein: CASRAHTGELFF.

V and J are TRBV3-1 and TRBJ2-7; TCRdb designates TRBD2, a call that cannot be tested without DNA. Germline V gene lookup returns CDR1 LGHDT and CDR2 YNNKEL (reference sequence). The CDR3 is 14 residues long. The CDR3 sequence is CASSQIAGEREQYF.

J is TRBJ1-1 and V is TRBV20-1. The germline CDR1 and CDR2 sequences are DFQATT and SNEGSKA (reference sequence). CDR3 size: 15 residues. CDR3: CSARGEQLMNTEAFF.

The chain employs TRBV5-1 and TRBJ2-7; no DNA is available, so the TRBD1 call from TCRdb remains unchecked. Germline V gene sequence: CDR1 SGHRS, CDR2 YFSETQ. The CDR3 is 15 residues long. CDR3 region: CASSYPRQGPYEQYF. Full variable domain (outside the CDR3, taken from reference TRBV5-1 and TRBJ2-7): KAGVTQTPRYLIKTRGQQVTLSCSPISGHRSVSWYQQTPGQGLQFLFEYFSETQRNKGNFPGRFSGRQFSNSRSEMNVSTLELGDSALYLCASSYPRQGPYEQYFGPGTRLTVT.

The J gene is TRBJ1-1, the V gene TRBV29-1; TCRdb indicates TRBD1, and absent DNA this call remains unverified. CDR1 and CDR2 from the germline V gene are SQVTM and ANQGSEA. The CDR3 length is 13 residues. CDR3 sequence: CSLWGQGYTEAFF.

V and J are TRBV5-4 and TRBJ2-1; the D call from TCRdb, TRBD2, cannot be confirmed without DNA. This CDR3 spans 18 amino acids. Per germline, CDR1 SGHNT and CDR2 YYREEE (reference sequence). The CDR3 loop reads CASSPGLAGVNSPNEQFF.